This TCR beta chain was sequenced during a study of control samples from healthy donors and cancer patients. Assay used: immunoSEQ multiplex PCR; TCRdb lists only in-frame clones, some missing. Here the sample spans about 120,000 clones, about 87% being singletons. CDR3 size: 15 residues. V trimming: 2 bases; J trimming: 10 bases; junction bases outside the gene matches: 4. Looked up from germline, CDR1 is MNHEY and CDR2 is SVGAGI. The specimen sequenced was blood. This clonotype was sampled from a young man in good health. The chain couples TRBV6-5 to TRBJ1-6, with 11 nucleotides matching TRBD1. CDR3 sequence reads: CASSYGTGGRSPLHF. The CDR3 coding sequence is TGTGCCAGCAGTTACGGGACAGGGGGTCGATCACCCCTCCACTTT.